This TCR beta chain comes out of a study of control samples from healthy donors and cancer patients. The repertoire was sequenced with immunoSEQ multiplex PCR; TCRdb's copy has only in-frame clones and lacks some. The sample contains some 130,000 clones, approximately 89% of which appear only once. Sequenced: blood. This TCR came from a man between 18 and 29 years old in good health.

CDR3: CASSYQQTGLTGDTQYF. The CDR3 DNA reads as TGTGCCAGCAGCTACCAACAGACAGGTCTAACGGGAGATACGCAGTATTTT. The chain uses TRBV11-2 and TRBJ2-3, with a tentative D call TRBD1 (6 bases). The CDR3 runs 17 residues. The V end lost 4 bases, the J end lost 5 bases, and 22 bases lay between the germline ends. Germline V lookup: CDR1 SGHAT, CDR2 FQNNGV.